This TCR beta chain was captured in a study of OX40 agonist ivuxolimab in advanced cancers. In the study overall: Intravenous ivuxolimab at 0.01 to 10 mg/kg was given to patients every 2 weeks. Hepatocellular carcinoma, melanoma, renal cell or head and neck cancer was diagnosed in the dose-escalation patients.

V dropped 7 bases and J dropped 3 bases, with 7 bases sitting between them. Germline V gives CDR1 SQVTM, CDR2 ANQGSEA. The CDR3 is made up of 11 amino acids. To note about this clone: Its antigen remains unknown.

Repertoires were generated with immunoSEQ multiplex PCR, while TCRdb's copy carries only in-frame clones and drops some. The sample lists about 80,000 clones, approximately 92% occurring once. Notes on the study in general: Low clonal expansion, among the lowest seen, marked partial responders at 0.1-3.0 mg/kg.

The rearrangement uses TRBV29-1 and TRBJ2-1; no reliable D call. The TCR was taken from an adult with an advanced solid tumor such as melanoma, head and neck, liver or kidney cancer. Sequencing used CD4+ or CD8+ T cells sorted from blood, obtained in a trial of the OX40 agonist ivuxolimab. The CDR3 DNA reads as TGCAGCGCCTTAGACTACAATGAGCAGTTCTTC. It translates to CSALDYNEQFF.